The sequence of this T cell receptor (beta chain) was determined in a study of breast tumors, draining lymph nodes, adjacent tissues. Axillary draining lymph nodes of breast cancer patients supplied the node samples. A single record per CDR3 protein comes from TCRdb applying MiXCR to the multiplex PCR reads. This table has about 220,000 distinct CDR3 sequences, 30% to 35% appearing once. Details on this clonotype: The target antigen is unknown.

Study-level results: Tumor repertoires ranked between lymph nodes and nontumor tissue in diversity, with V and J gene preferences. Luminal-like breast cancer showed significantly higher tumor–nontumor repertoire similarity than basal-like.

Sequenced material: axillary lymph node tissue. The TCR was taken from a female donor with breast cancer. Some clones in this sample may be carry-over from other donors' samples.

The DNA for the CDR3 is TGTGCCAGCAGCTCAACCGGGACTAGCGGGAATTCAGATACGCAGTATTTT. As protein: CASSSTGTSGNSDTQYF. The chain joins TRBV7-9 to TRBJ2-3, with 13 bases matching TRBD2. Germline V lookup: CDR1 SEHNR, CDR2 FQNEAQ (reference sequence). Germline trimming cut 4 bases from V and 4 bases from J; bases unmatched to any gene: 8. CDR3 length: 17 amino acids.